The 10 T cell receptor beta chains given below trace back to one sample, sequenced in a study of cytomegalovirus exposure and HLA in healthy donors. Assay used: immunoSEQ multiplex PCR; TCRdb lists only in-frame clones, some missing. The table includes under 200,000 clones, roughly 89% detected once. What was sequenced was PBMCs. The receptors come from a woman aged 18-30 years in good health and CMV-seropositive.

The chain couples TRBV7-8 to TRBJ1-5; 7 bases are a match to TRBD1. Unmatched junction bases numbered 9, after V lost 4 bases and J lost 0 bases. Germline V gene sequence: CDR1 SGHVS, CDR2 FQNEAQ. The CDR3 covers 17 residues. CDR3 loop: CASSSSRTGYSNQPQHF. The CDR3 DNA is TGTGCCAGCAGCTCTTCCAGGACAGGATATAGCAATCAGCCCCAGCATTTT.

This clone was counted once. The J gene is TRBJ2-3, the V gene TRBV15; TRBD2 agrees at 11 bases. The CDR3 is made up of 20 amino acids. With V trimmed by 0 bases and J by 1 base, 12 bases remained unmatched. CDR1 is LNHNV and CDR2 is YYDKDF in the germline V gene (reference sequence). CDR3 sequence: CATSRDVRASGGMGTDTQYF. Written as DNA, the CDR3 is TGTGCCACCAGCAGAGATGTCCGGGCTAGCGGGGGGATGGGCACAGATACGCAGTATTTT.

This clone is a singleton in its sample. The CDR3 loop is CASSTLIRGQSYEQYF. The CDR3 nucleotides read TGTGCCAGCAGTACGCTGATTCGGGGACAGAGCTACGAGCAGTACTTC. The J gene is TRBJ2-7, the V gene TRBV2, with 7 positions matching TRBD1. The J segment lost 3 bases and the V segment lost 5 bases, leaving 13 bases of the junction unmatched. The CDR3 covers 16 residues. Germline V CDR1 and CDR2: SNHLY, FYNNEI.

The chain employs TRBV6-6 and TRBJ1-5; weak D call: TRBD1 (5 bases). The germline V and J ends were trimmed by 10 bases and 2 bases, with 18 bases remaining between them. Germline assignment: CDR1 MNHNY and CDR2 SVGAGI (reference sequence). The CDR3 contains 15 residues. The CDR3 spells CATAHQSGGNQPQHF. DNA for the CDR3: TGTGCCACAGCACATCAGTCGGGGGGCAATCAGCCCCAGCATTTT.

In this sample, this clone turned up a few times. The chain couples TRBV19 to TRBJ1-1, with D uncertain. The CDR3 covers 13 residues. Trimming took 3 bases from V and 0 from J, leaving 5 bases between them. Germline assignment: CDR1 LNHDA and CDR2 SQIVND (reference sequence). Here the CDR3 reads CASSMTLNTEAFF. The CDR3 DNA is TGTGCCAGTAGTATGACATTGAACACTGAAGCTTTCTTT.

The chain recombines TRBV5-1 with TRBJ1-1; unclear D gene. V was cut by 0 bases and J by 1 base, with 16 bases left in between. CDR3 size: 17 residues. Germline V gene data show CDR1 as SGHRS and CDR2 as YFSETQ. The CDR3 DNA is TGCGCCAGCAGCTTGGATTGGGCGCCGAGGGAGAACACTGAAGCTTTCTTT. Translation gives CASSLDWAPRENTEAFF. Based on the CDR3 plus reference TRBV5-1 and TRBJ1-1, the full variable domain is KAGVTQTPRYLIKTRGQQVTLSCSPISGHRSVSWYQQTPGQGLQFLFEYFSETQRNKGNFPGRFSGRQFSNSRSEMNVSTLELGDSALYLCASSLDWAPRENTEAFFGQGTRLTVV.

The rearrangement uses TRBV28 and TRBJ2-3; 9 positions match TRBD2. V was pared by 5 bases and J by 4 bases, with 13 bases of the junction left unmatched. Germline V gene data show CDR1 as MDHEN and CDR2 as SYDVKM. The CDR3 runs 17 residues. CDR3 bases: TGTGCCAGCAGTATGGGGATGGCGGGAGGGGAATCAGATACGCAGTATTTT. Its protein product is CASSMGMAGGESDTQYF.

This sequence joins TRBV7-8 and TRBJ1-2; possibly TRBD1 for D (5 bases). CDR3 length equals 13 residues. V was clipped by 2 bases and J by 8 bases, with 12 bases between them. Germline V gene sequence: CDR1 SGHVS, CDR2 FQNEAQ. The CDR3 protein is CASSLSWEGGYTF. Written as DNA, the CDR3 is TGTGCCAGCAGCTTATCCTGGGAGGGGGGCTACACCTTC.

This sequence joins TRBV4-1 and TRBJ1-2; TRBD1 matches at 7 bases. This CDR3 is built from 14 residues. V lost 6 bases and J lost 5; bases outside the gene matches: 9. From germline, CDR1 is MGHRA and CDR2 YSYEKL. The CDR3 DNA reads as TGCGCCAGCAGACCCGGGACAGCGCTATATGGCTACACCTTC. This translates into CASRPGTALYGYTF.

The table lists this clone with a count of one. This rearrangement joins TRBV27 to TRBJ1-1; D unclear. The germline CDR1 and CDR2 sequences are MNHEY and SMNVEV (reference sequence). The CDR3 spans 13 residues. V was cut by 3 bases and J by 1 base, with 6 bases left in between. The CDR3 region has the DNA TGTGCCAGCAGTTTTTCCTCGAACACTGAAGCTTTCTTT. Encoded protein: CASSFSSNTEAFF.